The next 26 T cell receptor beta chains were all read from a single sample in a study of CD8+ T cells in alopecia areata. Noted treatment: oral pan-JAK inhibitor, 5-10 mg twice daily. RNA was isolated and reverse transcribed to cDNA, the sequencing template. The assay was immunoSEQ multiplex PCR, and TCRdb's table has in-frame clones only and misses some. This sample has some 80,000 clones; around 60% occur once, and the top ten carry around 22%. This specimen consisted of CD8+ T cells sorted from blood, obtained at week 24, from a patient treated with tofacitinib. All receptors derive from a human donor with alopecia areata.

This clone was seen just once. This sequence joins TRBV5-1 and TRBJ2-7; D is possibly TRBD2 (5 bases). The germline V gene has CDR1 SGHRS and CDR2 YFSETQ. The CDR3 spans 16 residues. The V gene lost 5 bases and the J gene lost 4 bases, with 22 bases spanning the gap. The CDR3 region is CASRSPSAGREYEQYF. The CDR3 bases are TGCGCCAGCAGGTCCCCCTCCGCGGGTAGAGAATACGAGCAGTACTTC.

The sample holds a few counts of this clone. The CDR3 nucleotides read TGTGCCAGCAGCTTTAGAGGTGGCGCCTACGAGCAGTACTTC. This gives the protein CASSFRGGAYEQYF. The chain links TRBV19 to TRBJ2-7, with D uncertain. Germline CDR1 reads LNHDA; CDR2 reads SQIVND (reference sequence). The ends were cut back, 9 bases at V and 2 bases at J, with 17 bases in the middle. The CDR3 extends over 14 amino acids.

The chain recombines TRBV7-3 with TRBJ2-1, with 7 bases identical to TRBD1. Per germline, CDR1 SGHTA and CDR2 FQGTGA. With 2 bases clipped from V and 0 bases from J, the junction kept 10 bases outside the gene matches. The CDR3 loop spans 18 amino acids. CDR3: CASSLVSRAGGSYNEQFF. DNA for the CDR3: TGTGCCAGCAGCTTAGTGAGTAGGGCAGGGGGCTCCTACAATGAGCAGTTCTTC.

V and J are TRBV15 and TRBJ2-7; D call uncertain. Trimming took off 6 bases at V and 5 bases at J, with 11 bases between the two ends. This CDR3 is built from 12 residues. Germline CDR1 reads LNHNV; CDR2 reads YYDKDF (reference sequence). CDR3 protein: CATRNWTDEQYF. The DNA for the CDR3 is TGTGCCACCAGGAACTGGACGGACGAGCAGTACTTC.

V is TRBV4-1 and J is TRBJ1-1, with D tentatively TRBD1 (5 bases). The V end was cut by 1 base, the J end by 1 base, with 16 bases between. The germline gives CDR1 MGHRA, CDR2 YSYEKL. The CDR3 length is 17 residues. CDR3: CASSQGLMGRKNTEAFF. CDR3 bases: TGCGCCAGCAGCCAAGGGCTTATGGGACGGAAGAACACTGAAGCTTTCTTT.

The rearrangement joins TRBV7-8 to TRBJ2-7, with TRBD2 as a possible D gene (6 bases). V was shortened by 0 bases and J by 2 bases, with 8 bases between the two germline ends. This CDR3 comprises 14 residues. In germline, CDR1 is SGHVS, CDR2 FQNEAQ. CDR3 in DNA: TGTGCCAGCAGCTTAGCCCGCGGGACCTACGAGCAGTACTTC. This sequence encodes CASSLARGTYEQYF.

This chain connects TRBV7-9 to TRBJ2-5; 8 bases map to TRBD2. V shed 2 bases, J shed 4 bases, and the junction held 3 bases outside the gene matches. The CDR3 length is 14 residues. Germline loops: CDR1 SEHNR, CDR2 FQNEAQ (reference sequence). The CDR3, as DNA: TGTGCCAGCAGCTTAAGTCTAGCGGGAGAGACCCAGTACTTC. Translation gives CASSLSLAGETQYF.

The chain combines TRBV5-4 with TRBJ2-1; 9 nucleotides agree with TRBD1. Germline CDR1 is SGHNT and CDR2 is YYREEE (reference sequence). The CDR3 is 14 residues long. Trimming removed 3 bases from V and 9 bases from J; junction bases left unmatched: 7. The CDR3 DNA reads TGTGCCAGCAGCTCGGCCGGGACAGGGTCTGAGCAGTTCTTC. Translating gives CASSSAGTGSEQFF. Combining the CDR3 with reference TRBV5-4 and TRBJ2-1 gives the whole variable domain ETGVTQSPTHLIKTRGQQVTLRCSSQSGHNTVSWYQQALGQGPQFIFQYYREEENGRGNFPPRFSGLQFPNYSSELNVNALELDDSALYLCASSSAGTGSEQFFGPGTRLTVL.

The chain recombines TRBV5-1 with TRBJ2-7, with a tentative D call TRBD1 (6 bases). V was pared by 4 bases and J by 3 bases, with 17 bases between. Germline V CDR1 and CDR2: SGHRS, YFSETQ. This CDR3 is 15 amino acids long. Written as DNA, the CDR3 is TGCGCCAGCAGCCAGGGTCTAACAGGGTTCTACGAGCAGTACTTC. This gives the protein CASSQGLTGFYEQYF.

This rearrangement joins TRBV13 to TRBJ2-3, with 13 bases lining up with TRBD2. CDR1 PRHDT and CDR2 FYEKMQ come from the germline V gene (reference sequence). With V trimmed by 4 bases and J by 1 base, 2 bases remained unmatched. The CDR3 has 16 residues. The CDR3 DNA follows: TGTGCCAGCAGCTCGGGGACTAGCGGGGGCACAGATACGCAGTATTTT. This gives the protein CASSSGTSGGTDTQYF.

The rearrangement joins TRBV10-3 to TRBJ2-7; tentatively, D is TRBD2 (6 bases). V gave up 4 bases and J gave up 4 bases, with 14 bases separating them. The CDR3 extends over 14 amino acids. Germline V CDR1 and CDR2: ENHRY, SYGVKD. The CDR3 is CAISVEGRGYEQYF. The CDR3, as DNA: TGTGCCATCAGTGTGGAGGGGCGGGGTTACGAGCAGTACTTC.

The rearrangement uses TRBV7-9 and TRBJ2-7; D not resolved. The length of the CDR3 is 12 residues. V was clipped by 5 bases and J by 0 bases, with 5 bases between them. CDR1 is SEHNR and CDR2 is FQNEAQ in the germline V gene (reference sequence). CDR3 DNA sequence: TGTGCCAGCAGCCCCAGCTCCTACGAGCAGTACTTC. This encodes CASSPSSYEQYF.

This clone was detected a few times. J is TRBJ2-3 and V is TRBV27; 9 nucleotides match TRBD2. J lost 0 bases, V lost 5 bases, and 6 bases had no gene match. The CDR3 is made up of 16 amino acids. Germline V CDR1 and CDR2: MNHEY, SMNVEV (reference sequence). The CDR3 DNA reads as TGTGCCAGCAGTCCTCAGCGGGGGGCCAGCACAGATACGCAGTATTTT. This translates into CASSPQRGASTDTQYF.

J is TRBJ2-7 and V is TRBV14, with 10 bases that match TRBD1. This CDR3 region has 18 residues. The junction had 15 bases not matched to a gene; V was cut back by 5 bases and J by 2 bases. Germline V gene lookup returns CDR1 SGHDN and CDR2 FVKESK. The CDR3 nucleotides are TGTGCCAGCAGCGATCCCACCTCGACAGGGGGCCCTCCCTACGAGCAGTACTTC. This gives the protein CASSDPTSTGGPPYEQYF.

This clone was detected only a few times. This rearrangement joins TRBV27 to TRBJ2-1; TRBD1 matches at 9 bases. V was pared by 10 bases and J by 7 bases, with 11 bases of the junction left unmatched. The CDR3 spans 14 residues. Germline CDR1 MNHEY, CDR2 SMNVEV (reference sequence). The CDR3 bases are TGTGCCACCGGGGGGACAGGGCCAAGTAATGAGCAGTTCTTC. Encoded protein: CATGGTGPSNEQFF.

The chain is built from TRBV27 and TRBJ2-7; 11 bases line up with TRBD2. Per the germline V gene, CDR1 is MNHEY and CDR2 is SMNVEV (reference sequence). V was pared by 6 bases and J by 5 bases, with 6 bases of the junction left unmatched. This CDR3 is built from 14 residues. This chain's CDR3 is CASSATSGGHEQYF. CDR3 in DNA: TGTGCCAGCAGCGCCACTAGCGGGGGACACGAGCAGTACTTC.

This chain links TRBV7-2 with TRBJ2-3, with D possibly called TRBD1 or TRBD2 (5 bases each). Germline V gives CDR1 SGHTA, CDR2 FQGNSA. The V and J ends lost 5 bases and 0 bases respectively, with 12 bases between them. The CDR3 runs to 15 residues. The CDR3 region has the DNA TGTGCCAGCAGCACGGGGCTCTTTAGCACAGATACGCAGTATTTT. As protein: CASSTGLFSTDTQYF.

This rearrangement joins TRBV7-9 to TRBJ1-1, with D perhaps TRBD1 (5 bases). V lost 7 bases to trimming and J lost 0 bases, with 6 bases between them. The CDR3 covers 12 residues. From germline, CDR1 is SEHNR and CDR2 FQNEAQ (reference sequence). The CDR3 DNA is TGTGCCAGCACAGGGATGAACACTGAAGCTTTCTTT. Protein: CASTGMNTEAFF.

In nucleotides, the CDR3 is TGTGACCGCGAAGACTCTGGGGCCAACGTCCTGACTTTC. This encodes CDREDSGANVLTF. V and J are TRBV15 and TRBJ2-6; no reliable D call. Germline V gene data show CDR1 as LNHNV and CDR2 as YYDKDF (reference sequence). This CDR3 comprises 13 residues.

DNA of the CDR3: TGCGCCAGCAGCCAACGTCATGTAGGGTTTGGGGCCAACGTCCTGACTTTC. Translation gives CASSQRHVGFGANVLTF. The chain recombines TRBV4-3 with TRBJ2-6; D is undetermined. V gave up 2 bases and J gave up 3 bases, with 14 bases separating them. This CDR3 region has 17 residues. Germline V gene lookup returns CDR1 LGHNA and CDR2 YSLEER.

The chain is built from TRBV9 and TRBJ2-7; D is undetermined. This CDR3 spans 14 amino acids. Germline loops: CDR1 SGDLS, CDR2 YYNGEE. Trimming took 0 bases from V and 0 from J, leaving 7 bases between them. The CDR3 loop is CASSVGVDSYEQYF. The CDR3 DNA follows: TGTGCCAGCAGCGTAGGGGTGGACTCCTACGAGCAGTACTTC.

This chain links TRBV6-5 with TRBJ2-7; the D is unclear. From germline, CDR1 is MNHEY and CDR2 SVGAGI. V was shortened by 0 bases and J by 4 bases, with 16 bases between the two germline ends. This CDR3 spans 16 amino acids. The CDR3 DNA sequence: TGTGCCAGCAGTTACTCGAGTGCGGAGACACAATACGAGCAGTACTTC. This gives the protein CASSYSSAETQYEQYF.

V and J are TRBV13 and TRBJ2-5; no firm D call. In germline, CDR1 is PRHDT, CDR2 FYEKMQ (reference sequence). V was clipped by 2 bases and J by 3 bases, with 1 base between them. This CDR3 contains 11 residues. This CDR3 is CASSLKETQYF. The CDR3, as DNA: TGTGCCAGCAGCTTAAAAGAGACCCAGTACTTC.

The chain links TRBV27 to TRBJ1-2, with 8 bases matching TRBD1. V lost 6 bases to trimming and J lost 8 bases; unmatched junction nucleotides: 5. CDR3 length: 12 amino acids. Germline-derived CDR1 and CDR2 are MNHEY and SMNVEV (reference sequence). CDR3 DNA: TGTGCCAGCAGGGCCAGGGGGCGAGGCTACACCTTC. Its translation is CASRARGRGYTF.

This clone appeared a single time. This chain connects TRBV5-1 to TRBJ2-3; D is unclear. The germline V gene has CDR1 SGHRS and CDR2 YFSETQ. Trimming stripped 4 bases from V and 0 bases from J, with 12 bases between. The CDR3 extends over 15 amino acids. CDR3 loop: CASSVWMGSTDTQYF. The CDR3, as DNA: TGCGCCAGCAGCGTTTGGATGGGGAGCACAGATACGCAGTATTTT.

The chain recombines TRBV28 with TRBJ2-7, with 7 bases aligning to TRBD1. J was trimmed by 2 bases and V by 6 bases; bases with no gene match: 10. CDR3 length: 15 amino acids. CDR1 is MDHEN, CDR2 SYDVKM, per germline. In nucleotides, the CDR3 is TGTGCCAGCAGATCTACAGGGGAGCCTCCCTACGAGCAGTACTTC. Amino acids: CASRSTGEPPYEQYF.